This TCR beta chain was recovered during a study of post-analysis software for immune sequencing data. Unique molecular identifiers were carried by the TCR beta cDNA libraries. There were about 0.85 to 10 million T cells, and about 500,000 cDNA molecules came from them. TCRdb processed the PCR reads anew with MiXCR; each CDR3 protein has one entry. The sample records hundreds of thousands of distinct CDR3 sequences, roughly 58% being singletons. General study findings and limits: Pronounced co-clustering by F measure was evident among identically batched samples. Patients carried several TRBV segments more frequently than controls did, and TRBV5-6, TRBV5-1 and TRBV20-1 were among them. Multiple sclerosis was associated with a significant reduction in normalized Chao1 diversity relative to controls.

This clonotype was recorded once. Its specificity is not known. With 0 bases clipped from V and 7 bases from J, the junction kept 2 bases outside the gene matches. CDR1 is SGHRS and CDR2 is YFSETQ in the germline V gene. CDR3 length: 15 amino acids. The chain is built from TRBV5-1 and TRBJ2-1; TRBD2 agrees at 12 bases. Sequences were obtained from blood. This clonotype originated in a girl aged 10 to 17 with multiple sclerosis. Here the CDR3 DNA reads TGCGCCAGCAGCTTGGCTAGCGGGGGGGCGAATGAGCAGTTCTTC. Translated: CASSLASGGANEQFF.